These T cell receptor beta chains were read from a single sample in a study of T cell responses to AZD1222 COVID-19 vaccine. Profiled with immunoSEQ multiplex PCR; TCRdb holds only in-frame clones, not every one. The data contain 120,000 or so clones, about 88% of them seen just once; the ten biggest clones take up 25% to 30%. The source material was peripheral blood, sampled on day 0 of AZD1222 vaccination. The receptors were sampled from an adult in good health. Each CDR3 is given with its conserved first and last residue. A D gene is named only where the DNA matches it firmly. A clone size is listed for some rows: how often the clone was seen (once, few, many), or a class if it is expanded.

clone_size: -
v_call: TRBV9
cdr3_length: 15
d_call: -
j_call: TRBJ1-6
cdr3_nt: TGTGCCAGCAGCGTAGCTACGGGTGGGAATTCACCCCTCCACTTT
cdr3_aa: CASSVATGGNSPLHF

clone_size: -
v_call: TRBV5-4
cdr3_length: 14
d_call: -
j_call: TRBJ2-5
cdr3_nt: TGTGCCAGCAGCTTGGGCGGAAATCAAGAGACCCAGTACTTC
cdr3_aa: CASSLGGNQETQYF

clone_size: -
v_call: TRBV7-3
cdr3_length: 14
d_call: TRBD2
j_call: TRBJ2-7
cdr3_nt: TGTGCCAGCAGCTTAAAGGCTAGCGGGGGCGAGCAGTACTTC
cdr3_aa: CASSLKASGGEQYF

clone_size: -
v_call: TRBV2
cdr3_length: 11
d_call: -
j_call: TRBJ2-1
cdr3_nt: TGTGCCCAGGGGGGTGACAATGAGCAGTTCTTC
cdr3_aa: CAQGGDNEQFF

clone_size: -
v_call: TRBV11-2
cdr3_length: 15
d_call: -
j_call: TRBJ2-2
cdr3_nt: TGTGCCAGCAGCCTTTCCGGGACCGATACCGGGGAGCTGTTTTTT
cdr3_aa: CASSLSGTDTGELFF

clone_size: -
v_call: TRBV11-2
cdr3_length: 14
d_call: -
j_call: TRBJ1-3
cdr3_nt: TGTGCCAGCAGCACCTGGCGAGTAGGAAACACCATATATTTT
cdr3_aa: CASSTWRVGNTIYF

clone_size: once
v_call: TRBV7-9
cdr3_length: 17
d_call: TRBD2
j_call: TRBJ2-1
cdr3_nt: TGTGCCAGCAGCCACCCCCGCGGGGCGCGGGAGATGGGGGAGCAGTTCTTC
cdr3_aa: CASSHPRGAREMGEQFF

clone_size: -
v_call: TRBV5-1
cdr3_length: 14
d_call: -
j_call: TRBJ1-3
cdr3_nt: TGCGCCAGCAGCTTGGCCGGTAGGGGAAACACCATATATTTT
cdr3_aa: CASSLAGRGNTIYF

clone_size: -
v_call: TRBV5-1
cdr3_length: 14
d_call: TRBD1
j_call: TRBJ1-1
cdr3_nt: TGCGCCAGCAGCATCCAGGGGGCGAGAACTGAAGCTTTCTTT
cdr3_aa: CASSIQGARTEAFF

clone_size: -
v_call: TRBV5-5
cdr3_length: 17
d_call: -
j_call: TRBJ1-1
cdr3_nt: TGTGCCAGCAGCTTTTCCGGAACGGCGCAAGGGGGCACTGAAGCTTTCTTT
cdr3_aa: CASSFSGTAQGGTEAFF

clone_size: -
v_call: TRBV6-5
cdr3_length: 15
d_call: TRBD1
j_call: TRBJ2-3
cdr3_nt: TGTGCCAGCAGTCAGGGGGCCCTAAGCACAGATACGCAGTATTTT
cdr3_aa: CASSQGALSTDTQYF

clone_size: -
v_call: TRBV5-4
cdr3_length: 14
d_call: TRBD1
j_call: TRBJ1-1
cdr3_nt: TGTGCCAGCAGCTTCGGAGGGGGCGATCTGGTGGCTTTCTTT
cdr3_aa: CASSFGGGDLVAFF

clone_size: -
v_call: TRBV2
cdr3_length: 14
d_call: TRBD1
j_call: TRBJ1-2
cdr3_nt: TGTGCCAGCACCCTACTACAGGGGGGCTATGGCTACACCTTC
cdr3_aa: CASTLLQGGYGYTF

clone_size: -
v_call: TRBV5-1
cdr3_length: 14
d_call: -
j_call: TRBJ1-5
cdr3_nt: TGCGCCAGCAGCTTGGACCCGACAAATCAGCCCCAGCATTTT
cdr3_aa: CASSLDPTNQPQHF

clone_size: -
v_call: TRBV29-1
cdr3_length: 14
d_call: -
j_call: TRBJ2-6
cdr3_nt: TGCAGCGTTGGGCAGAGTGGCGGGGCCAACGTCCTGACTTTC
cdr3_aa: CSVGQSGGANVLTF

clone_size: -
v_call: TRBV19
cdr3_length: 15
d_call: TRBD1
j_call: TRBJ2-1
cdr3_nt: TGTGCCAGTAGACCGACAGGGTCCCCCTACAATGAGCAGTTCTTC
cdr3_aa: CASRPTGSPYNEQFF

clone_size: -
v_call: TRBV6-5
cdr3_length: 14
d_call: -
j_call: TRBJ1-4
cdr3_nt: TGTGCCAGCAGTTCTTGGGAGTTCGGCGAAAAACTGTTTTTT
cdr3_aa: CASSSWEFGEKLFF

clone_size: -
v_call: TRBV12-5
cdr3_length: 17
d_call: TRBD1
j_call: TRBJ1-2
cdr3_nt: TGTGCTAGTGGTTTGGTACGCGGGACAGGGGTCTACTATGGCTACACCTTC
cdr3_aa: CASGLVRGTGVYYGYTF

clone_size: -
v_call: TRBV11-2
cdr3_length: 17
d_call: -
j_call: TRBJ1-1
cdr3_nt: TGTGCCAGCAGCCTCTCCTCGGCAGGGCTTATTCAAACTGAAGCTTTCTTT
cdr3_aa: CASSLSSAGLIQTEAFF

clone_size: -
v_call: TRBV7-9
cdr3_length: 16
d_call: TRBD1
j_call: TRBJ2-7
cdr3_nt: TGTGCCAGCAGCTCGGACAGGGCTCTACTCTCCTACGAGCAGTACTTC
cdr3_aa: CASSSDRALLSYEQYF

clone_size: -
v_call: TRBV14
cdr3_length: 13
d_call: -
j_call: TRBJ2-7
cdr3_nt: TGTGCCAGCAGCCAAGATCAGAGCTACGAGCAGTACTTC
cdr3_aa: CASSQDQSYEQYF

clone_size: once
v_call: TRBV14
cdr3_length: 14
d_call: -
j_call: TRBJ1-1
cdr3_nt: TGTGCCAGCAGCTTTGGAACGGGGTTCACTGAAGCTTTCTTT
cdr3_aa: CASSFGTGFTEAFF

clone_size: -
v_call: TRBV27
cdr3_length: 11
d_call: -
j_call: TRBJ2-1
cdr3_nt: TGTGCCAGCAGTTTATACAATGAGCAGTTCTTC
cdr3_aa: CASSLYNEQFF

clone_size: once
v_call: TRBV5-5
cdr3_length: 16
d_call: -
j_call: TRBJ1-4
cdr3_nt: TGTGCCAGCAGCGCAGGTCTGGGGCAGGGACTTGAAAAACTGTTTTTT
cdr3_aa: CASSAGLGQGLEKLFF

clone_size: -
v_call: TRBV5-1
cdr3_length: 17
d_call: TRBD1
j_call: TRBJ2-6
cdr3_nt: TGCGCCAGCAGCCAGACAGGGAGTGGGTCTGGGGCCAACGTCCTGACTTTC
cdr3_aa: CASSQTGSGSGANVLTF

clone_size: few
v_call: TRBV6-5
cdr3_length: 14
d_call: -
j_call: TRBJ2-7
cdr3_nt: TGTGCCAGCACCCAACAGGAGCGGTCCTACGAGCAGTACTTC
cdr3_aa: CASTQQERSYEQYF

clone_size: -
v_call: TRBV4-3
cdr3_length: 14
d_call: -
j_call: TRBJ1-1
cdr3_nt: TGCGCCAGCAGCCAAGAAGGGGGGTGGACTGAAGCTTTCTTT
cdr3_aa: CASSQEGGWTEAFF

clone_size: -
v_call: TRBV2
cdr3_length: 16
d_call: TRBD1
j_call: TRBJ2-1
cdr3_nt: TGTGCCAGCAGTGAAAGAGGCAGGGGGCTGTTGAATGAGCAGTTCTTC
cdr3_aa: CASSERGRGLLNEQFF

clone_size: -
v_call: TRBV7-6
cdr3_length: 15
d_call: TRBD1
j_call: TRBJ1-3
cdr3_nt: TGTGCCAGCAGCTCGGGACAGGGGGCTGGAAACACCATATATTTT
cdr3_aa: CASSSGQGAGNTIYF

clone_size: -
v_call: TRBV5-1
cdr3_length: 16
d_call: -
j_call: TRBJ1-2
cdr3_nt: TGCGCCAGCAGCTTTCAGGGAAGCAGCTCTAACTATGGCTACACCTTC
cdr3_aa: CASSFQGSSSNYGYTF

clone_size: -
v_call: TRBV7-2
cdr3_length: 11
d_call: -
j_call: TRBJ2-5
cdr3_nt: TGTGCCAGCAGCTCCAGAGAGACCCAGTACTTC
cdr3_aa: CASSSRETQYF

clone_size: once
v_call: TRBV19
cdr3_length: 12
d_call: -
j_call: TRBJ2-3
cdr3_nt: TGTGCCAGTAGTTACCGCACAGATACGCAGTATTTT
cdr3_aa: CASSYRTDTQYF

clone_size: -
v_call: TRBV7-9
cdr3_length: 13
d_call: -
j_call: TRBJ2-7
cdr3_nt: TGTGCCAGCAGCTTTGCGGGACCCGACGAGCAGTACTTC
cdr3_aa: CASSFAGPDEQYF

clone_size: -
v_call: TRBV7-2
cdr3_length: 15
d_call: TRBD1
j_call: TRBJ2-5
cdr3_nt: TGTGCCAGCAGCTTAGCACAGGGGGTAGGGGAGACCCAGTACTTC
cdr3_aa: CASSLAQGVGETQYF

clone_size: -
v_call: TRBV6-6
cdr3_length: 15
d_call: -
j_call: TRBJ1-1
cdr3_nt: TGTGCCAGCAGTTACTCCGAGGGGCCGAACACTGAAGCTTTCTTT
cdr3_aa: CASSYSEGPNTEAFF

clone_size: -
v_call: TRBV28
cdr3_length: 15
d_call: TRBD1
j_call: TRBJ1-5
cdr3_nt: TGTGCCAGCAGTCGGACAGGGGGCTTGGGGCAGCCCCAGCATTTT
cdr3_aa: CASSRTGGLGQPQHF

clone_size: once
v_call: TRBV6-5
cdr3_length: 15
d_call: -
j_call: TRBJ2-2
cdr3_nt: TGTGCCAGAATCCGGGGGGCCGGTGGTACCGGGGAGCTGTTTTTT
cdr3_aa: CARIRGAGGTGELFF

clone_size: -
v_call: TRBV5-1
cdr3_length: 14
d_call: TRBD1
j_call: TRBJ1-1
cdr3_nt: TGCGCCAGCAGCTCCCGACAGGGGAACACTGAAGCTTTCTTT
cdr3_aa: CASSSRQGNTEAFF

clone_size: -
v_call: TRBV9
cdr3_length: 13
d_call: TRBD1
j_call: TRBJ1-2
cdr3_nt: TGTGCCAGCAGCACAGGGGAGAGCTATGGCTACACCTTC
cdr3_aa: CASSTGESYGYTF

clone_size: -
v_call: TRBV6-1
cdr3_length: 15
d_call: TRBD1
j_call: TRBJ1-1
cdr3_nt: TGTGCCAGCAGTGAAGGGGGGGCAGGGGGCACTGAAGCTTTCTTT
cdr3_aa: CASSEGGAGGTEAFF

clone_size: -
v_call: TRBV19
cdr3_length: 13
d_call: TRBD1
j_call: TRBJ1-1
cdr3_nt: TGTGCCAGTAGAGACAGGGCGAACACTGAAGCTTTCTTT
cdr3_aa: CASRDRANTEAFF

clone_size: few
v_call: TRBV18
cdr3_length: 13
d_call: -
j_call: TRBJ2-2
cdr3_nt: TGTGCCAGCTCACGACAGAACACCGGGGAGCTGTTTTTT
cdr3_aa: CASSRQNTGELFF

clone_size: -
v_call: TRBV7-9
cdr3_length: 17
d_call: TRBD1
j_call: TRBJ1-3
cdr3_nt: TGTGCCAGCAGCCCTTCTGACAGGGGGGCTTCTGGAAACACCATATATTTT
cdr3_aa: CASSPSDRGASGNTIYF

clone_size: -
v_call: TRBV18
cdr3_length: 13
d_call: -
j_call: TRBJ1-1
cdr3_nt: TGTGCCAGCTCACGGGCAGGGGACACTGAAGCTTTCTTT
cdr3_aa: CASSRAGDTEAFF

clone_size: -
v_call: TRBV18
cdr3_length: 13
d_call: -
j_call: TRBJ1-6
cdr3_nt: TGTGCCAGCTCACCGGACAGATATTCACCCCTCCACTTT
cdr3_aa: CASSPDRYSPLHF

clone_size: -
v_call: TRBV2
cdr3_length: 12
d_call: -
j_call: TRBJ1-2
cdr3_nt: TGTGCCAGCACGCAGACTAACTATGGCTACACCTTC
cdr3_aa: CASTQTNYGYTF

clone_size: -
v_call: TRBV5-1
cdr3_length: 16
d_call: TRBD1
j_call: TRBJ1-2
cdr3_nt: TGCGCCAGCAGCTTGCAGGGACAGGGGGTCTCTAGAGGCTACACCTTC
cdr3_aa: CASSLQGQGVSRGYTF

clone_size: -
v_call: TRBV5-1
cdr3_length: 16
d_call: TRBD1
j_call: TRBJ1-4
cdr3_nt: TGCGCCAGCAGCCCCGTACCGGGACAGGGAGGTGAAAAACTGTTTTTT
cdr3_aa: CASSPVPGQGGEKLFF

clone_size: -
v_call: TRBV5-4
cdr3_length: 17
d_call: TRBD1
j_call: TRBJ1-1
cdr3_nt: TGTGCCAGCAGCTCCGACAGGGGGCGACTCCTGAACACTGAAGCTTTCTTT
cdr3_aa: CASSSDRGRLLNTEAFF

clone_size: -
v_call: TRBV12-3/TRBV12-4
cdr3_length: 12
d_call: -
j_call: TRBJ1-4
cdr3_nt: TGTGCCAGCAGCCCTCGGACACAAGGCCTGTTTTTT
cdr3_aa: CASSPRTQGLFF

clone_size: -
v_call: TRBV20-1
cdr3_length: 12
d_call: -
j_call: TRBJ2-6
cdr3_nt: TGCAGTGCTAGTTCTGGGGCCAACGTCCTGACTTTC
cdr3_aa: CSASSGANVLTF

clone_size: -
v_call: TRBV5-1
cdr3_length: 14
d_call: TRBD1
j_call: TRBJ1-4
cdr3_nt: TGCGCCAGCAGCCAGGGACAGGGGGATGAAAAACTGTTTTTT
cdr3_aa: CASSQGQGDEKLFF

clone_size: once
v_call: TRBV2
cdr3_length: 15
d_call: TRBD2
j_call: TRBJ2-3
cdr3_nt: TGTGCCAGCAGTGACGTGCTAGCGGTCACAGATACGCAGTATTTT
cdr3_aa: CASSDVLAVTDTQYF

clone_size: once
v_call: TRBV7-3
cdr3_length: 12
d_call: -
j_call: TRBJ1-2
cdr3_nt: TGTGCCAGCGGGGACGTAACCTATGGCTACACCTTC
cdr3_aa: CASGDVTYGYTF

clone_size: -
v_call: TRBV30
cdr3_length: 13
d_call: -
j_call: TRBJ1-4
cdr3_nt: TGTGCCTCCGGCGGAAGAACTAATGAAAAACTGTTTTTT
cdr3_aa: CASGGRTNEKLFF

clone_size: -
v_call: TRBV5-4
cdr3_length: 16
d_call: -
j_call: TRBJ1-2
cdr3_nt: TGTGCCAGCAGCTTGGTGGGGGCTAAGGCTAACTATGGCTACACCTTC
cdr3_aa: CASSLVGAKANYGYTF

clone_size: -
v_call: TRBV19
cdr3_length: 14
d_call: -
j_call: TRBJ2-7
cdr3_nt: TGTGCCAGTAGTCCCCCGACAGACTCCTACGAGCAGTACTTC
cdr3_aa: CASSPPTDSYEQYF

clone_size: few
v_call: TRBV7-3
cdr3_length: 15
d_call: TRBD2
j_call: TRBJ2-1
cdr3_nt: TGTGCCAGCAGCTCGACGGGGGGGCCGGGTAATGAGCAGTTCTTC
cdr3_aa: CASSSTGGPGNEQFF

clone_size: few
v_call: TRBV11-2
cdr3_length: 16
d_call: TRBD2
j_call: TRBJ2-7
cdr3_nt: TGTGCCAGCAGGAGGCTTATTAGCGGGAGGACGTACGAGCAGTACTTC
cdr3_aa: CASRRLISGRTYEQYF